This T cell receptor (beta chain) was recorded in a study of sequential checkpoint blockade in melanoma. The CDR3 sequence is 15 residues long. Germline V gene sequence: CDR1 SGHVS, CDR2 FQNEAQ. Trimming pared 3 bases from V and 5 bases from J, leaving 17 bases between. Treatment described: randomized to nivolumab then ipilimumab (arm A) or the reverse (arm B). This table comes from immunoSEQ multiplex PCR, and its TCRdb copy is limited to in-frame clones, with some not included. The sample has about 3,500 clones; around half are singletons. The chain carries TRBV7-8 and TRBJ2-7, with TRBD1 as a possible D gene (6 bases). Specimen: CD8+ T cells sorted from blood (inferred from file names), collected from a patient given nivolumab and ipilimumab in sequence. The TCR comes from a human donor with melanoma. DNA of the CDR3: TGTGCCAGCAGCTTCCGGGCAGGGGTGCTCGACGAGCAGTACTTC. This sequence encodes CASSFRAGVLDEQYF.